Following are 31 T cell receptor beta chains from one sample sequenced in a study of Tregs in tolerant kidney transplant recipients. Libraries were prepared by immunoSEQ multiplex PCR; TCRdb keeps only in-frame clonotypes and omits some of them. The repertoire holds about 94,000 clones, with 93% as singletons. The sequences come from CD4+ T cells from blood, collected before the transplant. The receptors stem from a human donor who received a combined kidney and bone marrow transplant.

The chain combines TRBV23-1 with TRBJ2-5; D not certain. TRBV23-1 is labeled an ORF, and its function is uncertain. Trimming stripped 2 bases from V and 9 bases from J, with 7 bases between. The CDR3 is 11 amino acids. As DNA, the CDR3 is TGCGCCAGCAGTCAACCCCCGGCCCAGTACTTC. Translated, it gives CASSQPPAQYF.

This chain's CDR3 is CASSYQPTGVVEKLFF. The CDR3 DNA is TGTGCCAGCAGTTACCAGCCGACAGGGGTGGTTGAAAAACTGTTTTTT. The chain carries TRBV6-5 and TRBJ1-4; the match to TRBD1 covers 8 bases. The germline V gene has CDR1 MNHEY and CDR2 SVGAGI. The CDR3 sequence is 16 residues long. Trimming at V came to 2 bases and at J to 7 bases, leaving 9 bases not matched to a gene.

This CDR3 reads CAISEEGRLAGAAAQYF. The CDR3 region has the DNA TGTGCCATCAGTGAGGAGGGTCGGCTAGCGGGAGCGGCGGCCCAGTACTTC. V gene TRBV10-3 combines with J gene TRBJ2-5, with TRBD2 matching over 10 bases. V was clipped by 2 bases and J by 9 bases; unmatched bases: 15. CDR3 length equals 17 residues. Germline CDR1 and CDR2: ENHRY and SYGVKD.

The gene calls are TRBV7-3 and TRBJ2-5; 9 nucleotides agree with TRBD1. The CDR3 runs 15 residues. J lost 6 bases, V lost 3 bases, and 8 bases had no gene match. CDR1 is SGHTA, CDR2 FQGTGA, per germline. The CDR3 spells CASSFWDREAKTQYF. CDR3 nucleotide sequence: TGTGCCAGCAGCTTCTGGGACAGGGAGGCCAAGACCCAGTACTTC.

The rearrangement links TRBV7-8 to TRBJ2-1; TRBD2 matches 7 bases. The germline CDR1 and CDR2 sequences are SGHVS and FQNEAQ. This CDR3 region has 12 residues. V trimming: 7 bases; J trimming: 10 bases; junction bases outside the gene matches: 7. The CDR3 region is CASNPGEGEQFF. CDR3 DNA: TGTGCCAGCAACCCGGGGGAGGGAGAGCAGTTCTTC. The full variable domain, its missing parts supplied by reference TRBV7-8 and TRBJ2-1, is GAGVSQSPRYKVAKRGQDVALRCDPISGHVSLFWYQQALGQGPEFLTYFQNEAQLDKSGLPSDRFFAERPEGSVSTLKIQRTQQEDSAVYLCASNPGEGEQFFGPGTRLTVL.

This clone was seen a handful of times. The gene calls are TRBV6-4 and TRBJ2-3; 7 positions agree with TRBD2. This CDR3 region has 15 residues. V shed 2 bases, J shed 0 bases, and the junction held 2 bases outside the gene matches. Germline CDR1 reads MRHNA; CDR2 reads SNTAGT. The CDR3 is CASSDGRASTDTQYF. For the CDR3, the DNA is TGTGCCAGCAGTGACGGGAGGGCTAGCACAGATACGCAGTATTTT.

V and J are TRBV5-6 and TRBJ1-2; D gene uncertain. Trimming pared 8 bases from V and 0 bases from J, leaving 17 bases between. The germline CDR1 and CDR2 sequences are SGHDT and YYEEEE. This CDR3 region has 15 residues. The CDR3 protein is CASHRPHTTNYGYTF. DNA for the CDR3: TGTGCCAGTCACCGTCCCCACACCACTAACTATGGCTACACCTTC.

CDR3 protein: CASSLRTSGSRETQYF. The CDR3, as DNA: TGTGCCAGCAGCCTTCGGACTAGCGGGAGTCGAGAGACCCAGTACTTC. The genes are TRBV7-9 and TRBJ2-5; TRBD2 matches at 13 bases. Germline V gene data show CDR1 as SEHNR and CDR2 as FQNEAQ (reference sequence). V trimming: 5 bases; J trimming: 4 bases; junction bases outside the gene matches: 7. The CDR3 spans 16 residues.

This clone was counted a single time. This chain connects TRBV11-3 to TRBJ2-3; possibly TRBD2 for D (5 bases). This CDR3 region has 16 residues. Trimming took off 2 bases at V and 0 bases at J, with 12 bases between the two ends. CDR1 and CDR2 (germline): SGHNT, YENEEA. This chain's CDR3 is CASSLWARTSTDTQYF. The CDR3 region has the DNA TGTGCCAGCAGCTTATGGGCTAGGACTAGCACAGATACGCAGTATTTT. Full variable domain (rest looked up from reference TRBV11-3 and TRBJ2-3): EAGVVQSPRYKIIEKKQPVAFWCNPISGHNTLYWYLQNLGQGPELLIRYENEEAVDDSQLPKDRFSAERLKGVDSTLKIQPAELGDSAVYLCASSLWARTSTDTQYFGPGTRLTVL.

The chain has TRBV7-2 and TRBJ2-5, with D possibly being TRBD2 (6 bases). V lost 8 bases to trimming and J lost 4 bases, with 14 bases between them. The V gene's germline CDR1 is SGHTA and CDR2 FQGNSA. CDR3 length equals 13 residues. The chain's CDR3 is CASRERVLETQYF. The CDR3 coding sequence is TGTGCCAGCCGCGAGCGGGTCTTAGAGACCCAGTACTTC.

The V call is TRBV7-2, the J call TRBJ1-2, with a tentative D call TRBD1 (6 bases). The V and J ends lost 5 bases and 8 bases respectively, with 12 bases between them. This CDR3 region has 12 residues. CDR1 is SGHTA, CDR2 FQGNSA, per germline. CDR3 amino acids: CASSAQGWGYTF. As DNA, the CDR3 is TGTGCCAGCAGCGCACAGGGTTGGGGCTACACCTTC.

CDR3: CASSLGTGAETQYF. In DNA form, the CDR3 reads TGTGCCAGCAGCTTGGGGACAGGGGCGGAGACCCAGTACTTC. The rearrangement joins TRBV5-4 to TRBJ2-5; TRBD1 aligns across 9 bases. V trimming: 0 bases; J trimming: 5 bases; junction bases outside the gene matches: 2. Per the germline V gene, CDR1 is SGHNT and CDR2 is YYREEE (reference sequence). The CDR3 has 14 amino acids.

The rearrangement joins TRBV9 to TRBJ1-3; a weak D match, TRBD1 (5 bases). The CDR3 length is 14 residues. Germline values: CDR1 SGDLS, CDR2 YYNGEE. V was shortened by 4 bases and J by 0 bases, with 8 bases between the two germline ends. Here the CDR3 reads CASSPQASGNTIYF. The DNA for the CDR3 is TGTGCCAGCAGCCCACAGGCCTCTGGAAACACCATATATTTT.

The chain combines TRBV11-2 with TRBJ2-7; D is possibly TRBD2 (6 bases). The CDR3 sequence is 13 residues long. Germline lookup yields CDR1 SGHAT and CDR2 FQNNGV. Trimming removed 0 bases from V and 11 bases from J, with 14 bases in between. The CDR3 bases are TGTGCCAGCAGCTTAGAGGTAGCGGTTCAGGAGTACTTC. It is translated as CASSLEVAVQEYF.

CDR3 bases: TGTGCCAGCAGCTTGGACTATAGCACAGATACGCAGTATTTT. Amino acids: CASSLDYSTDTQYF. V is TRBV5-6 and J is TRBJ2-3; D not certain. Germline values: CDR1 SGHDT, CDR2 YYEEEE. Trimming shortened V by 0 bases and J by 0 bases, and 5 bases separated the two germline ends. The CDR3 is 14 residues long.

The chain joins TRBV7-2 to TRBJ1-1, with D unresolved. This CDR3 is 14 amino acids long. Trimming took off 7 bases at V and 4 bases at J, with 16 bases between the two ends. Per germline, CDR1 SGHTA and CDR2 FQGNSA. In DNA form, the CDR3 reads TGTGCCAGCACCTATTGGCGGGCGGGCACTGAAGCTTTCTTT. It is translated as CASTYWRAGTEAFF.

This clone was observed a few times. The gene calls are TRBV7-9 and TRBJ2-1; D may be TRBD1 (5 bases). The CDR3 has 11 residues. V was trimmed by 9 bases and J by 7 bases, leaving 10 bases between them. Per germline, CDR1 SEHNR and CDR2 FQNEAQ (reference sequence). This CDR3 is CASPGSNEQFF. The CDR3 nucleotides are TGTGCCAGTCCAGGGTCAAATGAGCAGTTCTTC.

The chain uses TRBV4-2 and TRBJ2-3, with no clear D. CDR1 LGHNA and CDR2 YNFKEQ come from the germline V gene. The CDR3 spans 13 residues. V was trimmed by 3 bases and J by 6 bases, leaving 10 bases between them. The CDR3 nucleotides read TGTGCCAGCAGCCAGAACCTAGATGATACGCAGTATTTT. Amino acid sequence: CASSQNLDDTQYF.

The chain couples TRBV5-1 to TRBJ2-5; TRBD2 might be the D (5 bases). The CDR3 covers 15 residues. Trimming removed 0 bases at V and 4 bases at J, with 13 bases between. Per the germline V gene, CDR1 is SGHRS and CDR2 is YFSETQ. The CDR3 sequence: CASSLVGEMGETQYF. The CDR3 DNA sequence: TGCGCCAGCAGCTTGGTTGGGGAGATGGGAGAGACCCAGTACTTC.

This clone was found a few times. V gene TRBV2 combines with J gene TRBJ1-1, with TRBD1 matching 7 bases. Germline values: CDR1 SNHLY, CDR2 FYNNEI. This CDR3 is built from 14 residues. J gave up 5 bases and V 6 bases, and 9 bases lay outside the gene matches. This CDR3 reads CASRADRLRTEAFF. DNA for the CDR3: TGTGCCAGCAGAGCGGACAGGTTGAGAACTGAAGCTTTCTTT. The entire variable domain, with the rest obtained from reference TRBV2 and TRBJ1-1, is as follows: EPEVTQTPSHQVTQMGQEVILRCVPISNHLYFYWYRQILGQKVEFLVSFYNNEISEKSEIFDDQFSVERPDGSNFTLKIRSTKLEDSAMYFCASRADRLRTEAFFGQGTRLTVV.

In this sample, this clone turned up a few times. Here the CDR3 reads CASSASAGGTDTQYF. CDR3 sequence (DNA): TGTGCCAGCAGTGCCTCAGCGGGGGGCACAGATACGCAGTATTTT. The chain uses TRBV6-4 and TRBJ2-3, with 8 bases that match TRBD2. Losses at the gene ends were 4 bases for V and 1 base for J; bases not matched to a gene: 4. Germline CDR1 and CDR2: MRHNA and SNTAGT. The length of the CDR3 is 15 residues.

The chain has TRBV6-6 and TRBJ2-5, with 12 positions matching TRBD2. Looked up from germline, CDR1 is MNHNY and CDR2 is SVGAGI (reference sequence). J gave up 6 bases and V 6 bases, and 8 bases lay outside the gene matches. There are 15 residues in the CDR3. CDR3 bases: TGTGCCAGCAGACCGCACGGACTAGCGGGACAGACCCAGTACTTC. This codes for CASRPHGLAGQTQYF.

The chain uses TRBV11-3 and TRBJ2-7; 7 bases line up with TRBD1. Trimming cost V 3 bases and J 2 bases; bases outside gene matches: 7. The CDR3 contains 15 residues. Germline CDR1 and CDR2: SGHNT and YENEEA. The CDR3 coding sequence is TGTGCCAGCAGCTTGGGGACAGCCAAACCCTACGAGCAGTACTTC. Its translation: CASSLGTAKPYEQYF.

The rearrangement links TRBV27 to TRBJ1-2; the match to TRBD1 covers 8 bases. The CDR3 length is 14 residues. The germline gives CDR1 MNHEY, CDR2 SMNVEV (reference sequence). Trimming took 5 bases from V and 4 from J; bases not matched to a gene: 6. CDR3 region: CASSPRQGSYGYTF. The CDR3 nucleotides are TGTGCCAGCAGTCCACGACAGGGGAGCTATGGCTACACCTTC.

V usage is TRBV7-2 and J usage is TRBJ2-5, with D perhaps TRBD1 (5 bases). This CDR3 spans 14 amino acids. Trimming took 4 bases from V and 5 from J, leaving 14 bases between them. CDR1 is SGHTA, CDR2 FQGNSA, per germline. The CDR3 sequence: CASSSSGHGETQYF. CDR3 sequence (DNA): TGTGCCAGCAGCTCCTCCGGACATGGCGAGACCCAGTACTTC.

For the CDR3, the DNA is TGTGCCTACCATCAGGGCGGGAGCCCCAACGAGCAGTACTTC. It encodes CAYHQGGSPNEQYF. J is TRBJ2-7 and V is TRBV30; TRBD2 matches 7 bases. V was clipped by 7 bases and J by 5 bases; unmatched bases: 14. The germline V gene encodes CDR1 GTSNPN and CDR2 SVGIG (reference sequence). The CDR3 sequence is 14 residues long.

This clone was recorded once. The chain is built from TRBV28 and TRBJ1-4; the D gene is possibly TRBD1 (6 bases). This CDR3 contains 14 residues. CDR1 is MDHEN and CDR2 is SYDVKM in the germline V gene. Trimming removed 6 bases from V and 15 bases from J, with 23 bases in between. In nucleotides, the CDR3 is TGTGCCAGCAGACAGGACAGCGCCCGAAAAAGGGTGTTTTTT. Its protein is CASRQDSARKRVFF.

The chain carries TRBV28 and TRBJ1-4; no clear D gene. The germline V gene has CDR1 MDHEN and CDR2 SYDVKM. The germline V and J ends were trimmed by 6 bases and 8 bases, with 16 bases remaining between them. The CDR3 runs 14 residues. The CDR3: CASRNGPWEEKLFF. As DNA, the CDR3 is TGTGCCAGCAGAAACGGGCCCTGGGAGGAAAAACTGTTTTTT.

This clone was counted once. This chain connects TRBV19 to TRBJ2-1, with 9 nucleotides matching TRBD2. V gave up 4 bases and J gave up 4 bases; unmatched junction bases: 17. The CDR3 has 19 amino acids. Germline V gives CDR1 LNHDA, CDR2 SQIVND (reference sequence). The CDR3 region has the DNA TGTGCCAGTAGTAGCCTCCCTCAGCGGGGGGTGATGATTTACAATGAGCAGTTCTTC. Translated: CASSSLPQRGVMIYNEQFF.

The chain uses TRBV5-4 and TRBJ2-7; D possibly corresponds to TRBD2 (6 bases). CDR3 size: 14 residues. V lost 3 bases and J 1 base, leaving 11 bases between the germline ends. Per the germline V gene, CDR1 is SGHNT and CDR2 is YYREEE (reference sequence). In nucleotides, the CDR3 is TGTGCCAGCAGCTCTGAGACTAGATCCTACGAGCAGTACTTC. Its protein product is CASSSETRSYEQYF.

This chain uses TRBV5-1 with TRBJ2-1, with 10 nucleotides matching TRBD2. The CDR3 runs to 18 residues. The V and J ends lost 1 base and 0 bases, in that order; junction bases with no gene match: 7. CDR1 is SGHRS and CDR2 is YFSETQ in the germline V gene. The CDR3 here is CASSLPAGGDISYNEQFF. The DNA of the CDR3 is TGCGCCAGCAGCTTGCCAGCGGGGGGGGATATCTCCTACAATGAGCAGTTCTTC.